This record looks at one T cell receptor beta chain sequence and its context. The germline gives CDR1 MNHEY, CDR2 SVGAGI. The V gene lost 2 bases and the J gene lost 0 bases, with 8 bases spanning the gap. CDR3 length: 15 residues. This record comes from a study of blood T cell repertoires in COVID-19. Looking at the study overall: Acute-phase and convalescent COVID-19 samples originated in the United States, Italy and Spain. PBMCs, B-cell-depleted T cells, or T cells provided the cDNA or gDNA that made up the material.

Profiled with immunoSEQ multiplex PCR; TCRdb holds only in-frame clones, not every one. The table includes roughly 270,000 clones, roughly 85% detected once. Enrollees, roughly 18 to 90 years old, lived in 24 US areas. The study counted Cohort 3 donors as recovered given two negative PCRs, clearance, or symptom resolution. This TCR was recovered from a woman aged 45-60 years who had recovered from COVID-19. Sequenced material: PBMCs or T cells enriched from blood (not recorded which). The V and J genes are TRBV6-5 and TRBJ2-1; D is uncertain. The CDR3 here is CASSYEVPSYNEQFF. Written as DNA, the CDR3 is TGTGCCAGCAGTTACGAGGTCCCCTCCTACAATGAGCAGTTCTTC.